These 14 T cell receptor beta chains share one sample of origin, sequenced in a study of T cell repertoires in cytomegalovirus infection. TCRdb reanalysed the reads using MiXCR and keeps one entry per CDR3 protein. The profile covers hundreds of thousands of distinct CDR3 sequences, with 24% appearing a single time and 6.5% to 10% taken by the ten largest. Specimen: CD8+ T cells from PBMCs. These receptor sequences come from a human donor in good health (CMV status not recorded). Some clones in this sample may be carry-over from other donors' samples.

In its sample, this clonotype was seen many times. V usage is TRBV6-6 and J usage is TRBJ1-5, with 10 bases fitting TRBD1. The V segment lost 4 bases and the J segment 5 bases; nucleotides outside the gene matches: 5. The germline V gene has CDR1 MNHNY and CDR2 SVGAGI (reference sequence). The CDR3 covers 15 residues. The CDR3 region is CASSWGQGMDQPQHF. The CDR3, as DNA: TGTGCCAGCAGTTGGGGACAGGGGATGGATCAGCCCCAGCATTTT.

This clonotype has at least ten counts. The chain links TRBV7-8 to TRBJ2-1; 10 bases map to TRBD2. V lost 1 base to trimming and J lost 6 bases; unmatched junction nucleotides: 6. Per the germline V gene, CDR1 is SGHVS and CDR2 is FQNEAQ. The CDR3 length is 16 residues. The CDR3 sequence: CASSLVQRGGVNEQFF. CDR3 nucleotides: TGTGCCAGCAGCTTAGTCCAGCGGGGGGGCGTCAATGAGCAGTTCTTC.

The chain links TRBV20-1 to TRBJ2-1, with 8 positions matching TRBD1. Trimming at V came to 5 bases and at J to 16 bases, leaving 13 bases not matched to a gene. CDR3 length: 12 residues. CDR1 is DFQATT and CDR2 is SNEGSKA in the germline V gene (reference sequence). The CDR3, as DNA: TGCAGTGCTGGATTCGACAGGGGCGGTTATTTCTTC. This translates into CSAGFDRGGYFF.

The rearrangement joins TRBV14 to TRBJ1-3; a weak D match, TRBD1 (5 bases). The CDR3 has 16 amino acids. Germline V gene sequence: CDR1 SGHDN, CDR2 FVKESK. With 0 bases removed from V and 3 bases from J, the gap between germline ends came to 12 bases. CDR3 protein: CASSQEGDLFGNTIYF. The CDR3 DNA reads as TGTGCCAGCAGCCAAGAAGGGGACCTTTTTGGAAACACCATATATTTT.

The J gene is TRBJ1-2, the V gene TRBV29-1, with D unresolved. This CDR3 comprises 13 residues. Trimming shortened V by 7 bases and J by 5 bases, and 17 bases separated the two germline ends. Germline V gene sequence: CDR1 SQVTM, CDR2 ANQGSEA. The CDR3 DNA is TGCAGCGCTGGGCCAGTAGAAGGGTATGGCTACACCTTC. Protein sequence: CSAGPVEGYGYTF.

Of note for this clonotype: Because it lacks the conserved phenylalanine or tryptophan at the end, this CDR3 is likely a read error. The limits of the CDR3 on the DNA are not certain, so only TCRdb's listed CDR3 is given. V usage is TRBV2 and J usage is TRBJ1-4; the table's D gene call, TRBD1, was not cross checked with the DNA. Termini included, the CDR3 measures 13 amino acids. Germline assignment: CDR1 SNHLY and CDR2 FYNNEI. The CDR3 region is CASSENFSRQGPL.

V and J are TRBV19 and TRBJ2-1; D is undetermined. The V gene's germline CDR1 is LNHDA and CDR2 SQIVND (reference sequence). V dropped 5 bases and J dropped 4 bases, with 15 bases sitting between them. CDR3 length: 15 amino acids. The CDR3 region has the DNA TGTGCCAGTAGTGTCAGACGCCAGACTTACAATGAGCAGTTCTTC. Its translation: CASSVRRQTYNEQFF.

This clonotype has a handful of counts. The chain links TRBV6-6 to TRBJ2-1, with 7 bases that match TRBD2. V trimming: 0 bases; J trimming: 1 base; junction bases outside the gene matches: 6. This CDR3 spans 17 amino acids. CDR1 and CDR2 from the germline V gene are MNHNY and SVGAGI (reference sequence). The CDR3 bases are TGTGCCAGCAGTTACTCGAGGGACGGGGGGTCCTACAATGAGCAGTTCTTC. Translated, it gives CASSYSRDGGSYNEQFF.

A few counts support this clonotype. The chain employs TRBV25-1 and TRBJ2-7; 11 bases match TRBD1. This CDR3 is built from 14 residues. Germline V gene data show CDR1 as MGHDK and CDR2 as SYGVNS. The ends lost 3 bases at V and 6 bases at J; junction bases unmatched: 4. The CDR3 region has the DNA TGTGCCAGCAGTGATCCCGGACAGGGGGCCGAGCAGTACTTC. Its translation: CASSDPGQGAEQYF.

This clonotype was recorded at least ten times. The chain recombines TRBV7-2 with TRBJ2-3; no clear D gene. CDR1 is SGHTA, CDR2 FQGNSA, per germline. The V end was cut by 1 base, the J end by 2 bases, with 10 bases between. The CDR3 loop spans 15 amino acids. CDR3 coding DNA: TGTGCCAGCAGCTTAGGGGAATTTACCACAGATACGCAGTATTTT. This codes for CASSLGEFTTDTQYF.

V and J are TRBV6-2 or TRBV6-3 and TRBJ2-3; D is unclear. From germline, CDR1 is MNHEY and CDR2 SVGEGT. V dropped 2 bases and J dropped 4 bases, with 16 bases sitting between them. The CDR3 is 16 amino acids. This chain's CDR3 is CASSYEDRLAPDTQYF. The CDR3 DNA follows: TGTGCCAGCAGTTACGAGGACCGTTTAGCCCCAGATACGCAGTATTTT.

The V gene is TRBV6-2 or TRBV6-3, the J gene TRBJ2-1; no reliable D call. The CDR3 length is 14 residues. Germline V gene sequence: CDR1 MNHEY, CDR2 SVGEGT. V dropped 6 bases and J dropped 0 bases, with 9 bases sitting between them. The CDR3 protein is CASRRLSSYNEQFF. CDR3 coding DNA: TGTGCCAGCAGGAGACTGAGCTCCTACAATGAGCAGTTCTTC.

This clonotype was counted ten times or more. The V gene is TRBV28, the J gene TRBJ2-7; perhaps TRBD2 as D (6 bases). Trimming stripped 6 bases from V and 3 bases from J, with 15 bases between. CDR3 length: 14 amino acids. Germline values: CDR1 MDHEN, CDR2 SYDVKM. As DNA, the CDR3 is TGTGCCAGCAGGAGGGACTCCACTTTCTACGAGCAGTACGTC. Translated, it gives CASRRDSTFYEQYV.

This clonotype occurred a few times. This sequence joins TRBV20-1 and TRBJ2-7, with a weak D call TRBD2 (6 bases). CDR1 is DFQATT, CDR2 SNEGSKA, per germline (reference sequence). This CDR3 is 13 amino acids long. Trimming left V 2 bases short and J 2 bases short, with 10 bases between. CDR3 DNA sequence: TGCAGTGCTAGATCGGGGGAAACCTACGAGCAGTACGTC. Translating gives CSARSGETYEQYV.